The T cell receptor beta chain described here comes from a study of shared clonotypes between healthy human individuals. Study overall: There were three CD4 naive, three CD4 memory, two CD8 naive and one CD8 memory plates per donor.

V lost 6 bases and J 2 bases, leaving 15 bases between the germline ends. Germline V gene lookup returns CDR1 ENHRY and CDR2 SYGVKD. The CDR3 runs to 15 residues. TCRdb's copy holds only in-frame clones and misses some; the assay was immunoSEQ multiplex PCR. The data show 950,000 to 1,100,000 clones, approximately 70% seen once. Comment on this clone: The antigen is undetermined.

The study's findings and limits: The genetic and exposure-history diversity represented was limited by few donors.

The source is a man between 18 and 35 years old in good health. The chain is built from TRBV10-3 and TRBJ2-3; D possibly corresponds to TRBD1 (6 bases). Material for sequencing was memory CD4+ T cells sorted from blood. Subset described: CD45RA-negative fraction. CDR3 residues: CAISPRTASTDTQYF. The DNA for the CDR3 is TGTGCCATCAGCCCTAGGACAGCATCCACAGATACGCAGTATTTT.